This T cell receptor (beta chain) was captured in a study of shared clonotypes between healthy human individuals. Clones were read by immunoSEQ multiplex PCR, and TCRdb kept only the in-frame ones, dropping some. The top ten clones hold 0.055% to 0.07% of a sample with hundreds of thousands of clones, roughly 97% of them seen once. Trimming cost V 5 bases and J 2 bases, with 10 bases left between them. This CDR3 is built from 13 residues. The germline V gene encodes CDR1 MDHEN and CDR2 SYDVKM. The rearrangement uses TRBV28 and TRBJ2-7, with D possibly being TRBD2 (5 bases). Sequencing was done on a sample of naive CD4+ T cells sorted from blood. Subset denoted: CD45RA+ positively selected. The receptor was isolated from a woman between 25 and 40 years old in good health. The DNA of the CDR3 is TGTGCCAGCAGTGGTGGGGAGCCCTACGAGCAGTACTTC. It encodes CASSGGEPYEQYF.